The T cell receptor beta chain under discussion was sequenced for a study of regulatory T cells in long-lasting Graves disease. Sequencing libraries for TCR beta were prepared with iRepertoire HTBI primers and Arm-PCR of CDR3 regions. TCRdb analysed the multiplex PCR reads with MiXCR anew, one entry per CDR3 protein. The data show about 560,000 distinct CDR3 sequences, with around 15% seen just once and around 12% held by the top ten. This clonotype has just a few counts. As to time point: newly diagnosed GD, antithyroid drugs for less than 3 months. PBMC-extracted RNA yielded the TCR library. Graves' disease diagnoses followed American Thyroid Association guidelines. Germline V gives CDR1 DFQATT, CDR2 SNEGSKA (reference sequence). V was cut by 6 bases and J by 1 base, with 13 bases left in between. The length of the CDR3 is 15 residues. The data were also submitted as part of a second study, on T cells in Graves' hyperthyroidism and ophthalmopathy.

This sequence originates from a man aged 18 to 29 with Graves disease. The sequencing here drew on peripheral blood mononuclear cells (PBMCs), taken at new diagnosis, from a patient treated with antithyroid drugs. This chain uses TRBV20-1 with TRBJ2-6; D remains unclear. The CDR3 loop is CSAPSVGSGANVLTF. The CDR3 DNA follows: TGCAGTGCCCCCAGTGTCGGGTCTGGGGCCAACGTCCTGACTTTC.